This passage covers 21 T cell receptor beta chains from one sample sequenced in a study of CXCR3-negative and CXCR3-positive naive CD8 T cells. General observations from the study: CXCR3-negative naive cells had less hydrophobic TRB CDR3s than did CXCR3-positive naive cells.

The TRB libraries of cDNA were built by UMI-labeled 5' RACE. TCRdb reprocessed the 5' RACE reads and stores each CDR3 protein as one record, lacking DNA. This table holds roughly 140,000 distinct CDR3 sequences. Their cognate antigens are unknown. Sample: naive CXCR3+ CD8+ T cells from blood. The subset here: CD45RO-CCR7+CD27+CD95- naive CD8+ T cells expressing CXCR3 (TNR3+). Receptors originate from a human donor in good health. Some clones in this sample may be carry-over from other donors' samples.

The chain uses TRBV12-3 or TRBV12-4 and TRBJ2-3; lacking DNA, the TRBD2 call made by TCRdb goes unchecked. The CDR3 consists of 17 residues. The CDR3 loop is CASSPSGLAGGEDTQYF.

The chain recombines TRBV5-1 with TRBJ1-5; the D call from TCRdb, TRBD1, cannot be confirmed without DNA. This CDR3 is built from 15 residues. CDR1 and CDR2 (germline): SGHRS, YFSETQ. CDR3 protein: CASSPGGAGNQPQHF.

The chain uses TRBV28 and TRBJ2-5; checking the TCRdb D call of TRBD1 is not possible without DNA. This CDR3 spans 14 amino acids. CDR1 MDHEN and CDR2 SYDVKM come from the germline V gene. CDR3 protein: CASGSSGPQETQYF.

V is TRBV30 and J is TRBJ1-1; TCRdb proposes TRBD1, but this gene call is untestable without DNA. Germline V gives CDR1 GTSNPN, CDR2 SVGIG (reference sequence). The CDR3 has 12 amino acids. CDR3: CAWSFQGTEAFF.

The chain couples TRBV24-1 to TRBJ2-1; TCRdb designates TRBD1, a call that cannot be tested without DNA. Germline CDR1 and CDR2: KGHDR and SFDVKD. The CDR3 loop spans 16 amino acids. CDR3 protein: CATSGSRESSYNEQFF.

This chain joins TRBV6-2 or TRBV6-3 and TRBJ2-5; TCRdb designates TRBD1, a call that cannot be tested without DNA. This CDR3 region has 16 residues. Germline CDR1 MNHEY, CDR2 SVGEGT. CDR3 sequence: CASSPLTGGVGETQYF.

The rearrangement joins TRBV14 to TRBJ2-1; the TCRdb D gene call, TRBD2, has no DNA to confirm it. This CDR3 comprises 16 residues. In germline, CDR1 is SGHDN, CDR2 FVKESK. Here the CDR3 reads CASSQDAAGGGNEQFF. Variable domain in full (rest from reference TRBV14 and TRBJ2-1): EAGVTQFPSHSVIEKGQTVTLRCDPISGHDNLYWYRRVMGKEIKFLLHFVKESKQDESGMPNNRFLAERTGGTYSTLKVQPAELEDSGVYFCASSQDAAGGGNEQFFGPGTRLTVL.

The chain is built from TRBV10-3 and TRBJ2-2; TCRdb's assignment of TRBD2 cannot be checked, as there is no DNA. The V gene's germline CDR1 is ENHRY and CDR2 SYGVKD. The CDR3 extends over 15 amino acids. The CDR3 sequence is CAIGAGGRHAGELFF.

The rearrangement uses TRBV5-5 and TRBJ2-7; as DNA is missing, the TRBD1 call by TCRdb cannot be tested. The CDR3 consists of 15 residues. CDR1 and CDR2 (germline): SGHKS, YYEKEE (reference sequence). CDR3 protein: CASSLAGTGGWEQYF.

This chain links TRBV29-1 with TRBJ2-1; lacking DNA, the TRBD1 call made by TCRdb goes unchecked. Germline CDR1 SQVTM, CDR2 ANQGSEA. This CDR3 comprises 13 residues. The CDR3 sequence is CSGNRGLGNEQFF.

The gene calls are TRBV25-1 and TRBJ2-7; TCRdb's assignment of TRBD1 cannot be checked, as there is no DNA. Per germline, CDR1 MGHDK and CDR2 SYGVNS. The CDR3 consists of 15 residues. This chain's CDR3 is CASSGRGGGKDEQYF.

The rearrangement links TRBV7-8 to TRBJ2-5; TCRdb's D gene call, TRBD2, goes unchecked for lack of DNA. In germline, CDR1 is SGHVS, CDR2 FQNEAQ. The CDR3 length is 16 residues. This CDR3 is CASSLGASGEQETQYF.

This chain joins TRBV20-1 and TRBJ2-2; TCRdb's D call, TRBD1, is unchecked because there is no DNA. The CDR3 runs to 17 residues. The germline gives CDR1 DFQATT, CDR2 SNEGSKA (reference sequence). CDR3 protein: CSAGDLRDHGNTGELFF.

The V and J genes are TRBV9 and TRBJ1-4. The CDR3 contains 14 residues. Germline lookup yields CDR1 SGDLS and CDR2 YYNGEE. This chain's CDR3 is CASSATDAGEKLFF.

The chain couples TRBV7-9 to TRBJ1-4; TCRdb lists TRBD1, though no DNA is available to test this call. Germline CDR1 and CDR2: SEHNR and FQNEAQ (reference sequence). The CDR3 totals 13 residues. CDR3 residues: CASSFAGAGKLFF.

J is TRBJ2-7 and V is TRBV7-9. There are 11 residues in the CDR3. Germline CDR1 and CDR2: SEHNR and FQNEAQ (reference sequence). The chain's CDR3 is CASSLSWVQYF.

The gene calls are TRBV29-1 and TRBJ1-1. CDR3 length: 15 residues. Germline V gene data show CDR1 as SQVTM and CDR2 as ANQGSEA. The CDR3 protein is CSVDGGLGEDTEAFF.

The V gene is TRBV5-5, the J gene TRBJ2-3; TCRdb proposes TRBD1, but this gene call is untestable without DNA. Germline V gene lookup returns CDR1 SGHKS and CDR2 YYEKEE (reference sequence). The CDR3 length is 17 residues. CDR3 loop: CASSRRQGVYGTDTQYF. Supplemented by reference TRBV5-5 and TRBJ2-3, the full variable domain reads DAGVTQSPTHLIKTRGQQVTLRCSPISGHKSVSWYQQVLGQGPQFIFQYYEKEERGRGNFPDRFSARQFPNYSSELNVNALLLGDSALYLCASSRRQGVYGTDTQYFGPGTRLTVL.

J is TRBJ2-7 and V is TRBV7-8. The CDR3 is made up of 15 amino acids. The germline V gene has CDR1 SGHVS and CDR2 FQNEAQ. The CDR3 reads CASSLGSGSSYEQYF.

The V call is TRBV18, the J call TRBJ2-1; the TCRdb D gene call, TRBD1, has no DNA to confirm it. This CDR3 is built from 15 residues. CDR1 and CDR2 (germline): KGHSH, LQKENI. The CDR3 region is CASSPAGQGEYEQFF.

This chain uses TRBV29-1 with TRBJ2-7; TCRdb proposes TRBD1, but this gene call is untestable without DNA. Germline-derived CDR1 and CDR2 are SQVTM and ANQGSEA. This CDR3 has 12 amino acids. The CDR3 reads CSAWTGAYEQYF.